A selection of T cell receptor beta chains follows, all from one sample in a study of vaccination effects on CD4 cells after COVID-19. No cognate antigen is known for these TCRs. The assay was immunoSEQ multiplex PCR, and TCRdb's table has in-frame clones only and misses some. The table records 25,000 to 35,000 clones, roughly four fifths of them present only once. The source material was CD4+ T cells from PBMCs cultured with HCoV-229E spike peptides, sampled after COVID-19 vaccination. The source of these receptors is a human donor who received a COVID-19 vaccine. CDR3s include the opening cysteine and the closing phenylalanine or tryptophan. D genes are given only for firm matches. Clone size, where shown, is once, few, many, or a class for clones that have expanded.

j_gene: TRBJ2-5; d_gene: TRBD1; v_gene: TRBV6-5; abundance: .; CDR3nt: TGTGCCAGCAGTTACTCAACAGGGGAGGAGACCCAGTACTTC; CDR3aa: CASSYSTGEETQYF
j_gene: TRBJ1-1; d_gene: .; v_gene: TRBV7-9; abundance: few; CDR3nt: TGTGCCAGCAGCCTTGACTTGACCCCGGGGGCTTTCTTT; CDR3aa: CASSLDLTPGAFF
j_gene: TRBJ1-2; d_gene: .; v_gene: TRBV29-1; abundance: once; CDR3nt: TGCAGCGTTGACCCACAGGGTTCCACTTCCAGCTATGGCTACACCTTC; CDR3aa: CSVDPQGSTSSYGYTF
j_gene: TRBJ1-2; d_gene: .; v_gene: TRBV5-6; abundance: few; CDR3nt: TGTGCCAGCAACCCGGGGGACCTTAACTATGGCTACACCTTC; CDR3aa: CASNPGDLNYGYTF
j_gene: TRBJ2-7; d_gene: .; v_gene: TRBV27; abundance: .; CDR3nt: TGTGCCAGCAGATACCGACTAGGGGAAAGCTACGAGCAGTACTTC; CDR3aa: CASRYRLGESYEQYF
j_gene: TRBJ2-7; d_gene: .; v_gene: TRBV20-1; abundance: .; CDR3nt: TGCAGTGCTAGTTCCTACTCCTACGAGCAGTACTTC; CDR3aa: CSASSYSYEQYF
j_gene: TRBJ1-4; d_gene: .; v_gene: TRBV5-1; abundance: .; CDR3nt: TGCGCCAGCAGCTTGGTACAGGGTCAGGAAAAACTGTTTTTT; CDR3aa: CASSLVQGQEKLFF
j_gene: TRBJ1-5; d_gene: TRBD1; v_gene: TRBV5-1; abundance: .; CDR3nt: TGCGCCAGCAGCCCCAGGGGGGATCAGCCCCAGCATTTT; CDR3aa: CASSPRGDQPQHF
j_gene: TRBJ1-5; d_gene: .; v_gene: TRBV11-2; abundance: .; CDR3nt: TGTGCCAGCAGCCAGGGACGGAGTAGCAATCAGCCCCAGCATTTT; CDR3aa: CASSQGRSSNQPQHF
j_gene: TRBJ2-1; d_gene: .; v_gene: TRBV15; abundance: .; CDR3nt: TGTGCCACCAGCAGACCTGCAGGGACCCCCTACAATGAGCAGTTCTTC; CDR3aa: CATSRPAGTPYNEQFF
j_gene: TRBJ2-3; d_gene: TRBD1; v_gene: TRBV6-1; abundance: .; CDR3nt: TGTGCCAGCAGTGAAGCGCTACAGGGGGACGATACGCAGTATTTT; CDR3aa: CASSEALQGDDTQYF
j_gene: TRBJ1-6; d_gene: .; v_gene: TRBV7-9; abundance: .; CDR3nt: TGTGCCAGCAGCTCGAGCTCCTATAATTCACCCCTCCACTTT; CDR3aa: CASSSSSYNSPLHF
j_gene: TRBJ2-3; d_gene: .; v_gene: TRBV19; abundance: few; CDR3nt: TGTGCCAGTAGTATAAATGGACTGGGACACACAGATACGCAGTATTTT; CDR3aa: CASSINGLGHTDTQYF
j_gene: TRBJ2-1; d_gene: TRBD2; v_gene: TRBV6-2/TRBV6-3; abundance: .; CDR3nt: TGTGCCAGCAGTTACGGACTAGCGTGGAATGAGCAGTTCTTC; CDR3aa: CASSYGLAWNEQFF
j_gene: TRBJ1-3; d_gene: .; v_gene: TRBV12-3/TRBV12-4; abundance: .; CDR3nt: TGTGCCAGCAGTTTAGCCTTCGGGGACACCATATATTTT; CDR3aa: CASSLAFGDTIYF
j_gene: TRBJ2-3; d_gene: .; v_gene: TRBV11-2; abundance: .; CDR3nt: TGTGCCAGCAGCTCGGACAGACTCACAGATACGCAGTATTTT; CDR3aa: CASSSDRLTDTQYF
j_gene: TRBJ1-2; d_gene: .; v_gene: TRBV5-1; abundance: .; CDR3nt: TGCGCCAGCAGAATCAGTTTAACAGGCGGCTATGGCTACACCTTC; CDR3aa: CASRISLTGGYGYTF
j_gene: TRBJ2-2; d_gene: .; v_gene: TRBV5-6; abundance: .; CDR3nt: TGTGCCAGCAGACCTTCACCCTCACCGGGGGTTGGGGGCACCGGGGAGCTGTTTTTT; CDR3aa: CASRPSPSPGVGGTGELFF
j_gene: TRBJ1-4; d_gene: .; v_gene: TRBV15; abundance: few; CDR3nt: TGTGCCACCAGCAGGGCCTCAACTAATGAAAAACTGTTTTTT; CDR3aa: CATSRASTNEKLFF
j_gene: TRBJ1-2; d_gene: .; v_gene: TRBV10-1; abundance: .; CDR3nt: TGCGCCAGCAGCACCCGAATAGGGGATGGCTACACCTTC; CDR3aa: CASSTRIGDGYTF
j_gene: TRBJ2-3; d_gene: .; v_gene: TRBV5-1; abundance: .; CDR3nt: TGCGCCAGCACAACGCGGGGGCCAGGCACAGATACGCAGTATTTT; CDR3aa: CASTTRGPGTDTQYF
j_gene: TRBJ2-5; d_gene: TRBD2; v_gene: TRBV7-9; abundance: .; CDR3nt: TGTGCCAGCAACCCTAGCGGGGGGCAAGAGACCCAGTACTTC; CDR3aa: CASNPSGGQETQYF
j_gene: TRBJ2-7; d_gene: TRBD2; v_gene: TRBV7-9; abundance: once; CDR3nt: TGTGCCAGCAGCTCAGAACGGGGGGACTACGAGCAGTACTTC; CDR3aa: CASSSERGDYEQYF
j_gene: TRBJ1-5; d_gene: TRBD1; v_gene: TRBV2; abundance: .; CDR3nt: TGTGCCAGCAGTGAAAGACAGGGTTTTCAGCCCCAGCATTTT; CDR3aa: CASSERQGFQPQHF
j_gene: TRBJ2-1; d_gene: TRBD2; v_gene: TRBV9; abundance: once; CDR3nt: TGTGCCAGCAGCCAAACAGCGGGACTAGCGGGCAATGAGCAGTTCTTC; CDR3aa: CASSQTAGLAGNEQFF
j_gene: TRBJ1-2; d_gene: .; v_gene: TRBV12-3/TRBV12-4; abundance: .; CDR3nt: TGTGCCAGCAGTTTTATTAGGAGGGATGGCTACACCTTC; CDR3aa: CASSFIRRDGYTF
j_gene: TRBJ2-1; d_gene: TRBD2; v_gene: TRBV7-9; abundance: .; CDR3nt: TGTGCCAGCAGCAGCCAAAGTAGTAGCGGGAGGCATGGTGAGCAGTTCTTC; CDR3aa: CASSSQSSSGRHGEQFF
j_gene: TRBJ1-2; d_gene: TRBD1; v_gene: TRBV27; abundance: .; CDR3nt: TGTGCCAGCAGCAGGACAGGCTCGACGACATATGGCTACACCTTC; CDR3aa: CASSRTGSTTYGYTF
j_gene: TRBJ2-4; d_gene: TRBD1; v_gene: TRBV6-2/TRBV6-3; abundance: .; CDR3nt: TGTGCCAGCAGTTACATCGGGACAGGGGGGGAAAGGGCCAAAAACATTCAGTACTTC; CDR3aa: CASSYIGTGGERAKNIQYF
j_gene: TRBJ1-2; d_gene: .; v_gene: TRBV5-4; abundance: .; CDR3nt: TGTGCCAGCAGCTCCCAGGAAACAGTCGGCGGCTACACCTTC; CDR3aa: CASSSQETVGGYTF
j_gene: TRBJ2-2; d_gene: .; v_gene: TRBV10-1; abundance: .; CDR3nt: TGCGCCAGCAGTCAGCAGCTCAACGGGGAGCTGTTTTTT; CDR3aa: CASSQQLNGELFF
j_gene: TRBJ1-4; d_gene: TRBD1; v_gene: TRBV27; abundance: .; CDR3nt: TGTGCCAGCAGTTTTCGACAGGGCAGGGATGAAAAACTGTTTTTT; CDR3aa: CASSFRQGRDEKLFF
j_gene: TRBJ1-1; d_gene: .; v_gene: TRBV5-5; abundance: .; CDR3nt: TGTGCCAGCAGCGAAGGGGGGTACACTGAAGCTTTCTTT; CDR3aa: CASSEGGYTEAFF
j_gene: TRBJ1-2; d_gene: .; v_gene: TRBV6-5; abundance: .; CDR3nt: TGTGCCAGCAACCTGGCAGTTAACTATGGCTACACCTTC; CDR3aa: CASNLAVNYGYTF
j_gene: TRBJ1-4; d_gene: TRBD1; v_gene: TRBV25-1; abundance: .; CDR3nt: TGTGCCAGCAGTGAAAGGGCAGGGGGATGGACTAATGAAAAACTGTTTTTT; CDR3aa: CASSERAGGWTNEKLFF
j_gene: TRBJ1-6; d_gene: TRBD1; v_gene: TRBV7-9; abundance: .; CDR3nt: TGTGCCAGCAGCGCGCGGACAGGGGATAATTCACCCCTCCACTTT; CDR3aa: CASSARTGDNSPLHF
j_gene: TRBJ1-5; d_gene: .; v_gene: TRBV21-1; abundance: .; CDR3nt: TGTGCCAGCGGAACAGGTAGCAATCAGCCCCAGCATTTT; CDR3aa: CASGTGSNQPQHF
j_gene: TRBJ2-5; d_gene: .; v_gene: TRBV24-1; abundance: .; CDR3nt: TGTGCCACCAGTGACGGTCAGGGATTTCTGGGGGAGACCCAGTACTTC; CDR3aa: CATSDGQGFLGETQYF
j_gene: TRBJ1-6; d_gene: TRBD1; v_gene: TRBV4-2; abundance: .; CDR3nt: TGTGCCAGCAGCCCCCAGGGGGCCGTAAGCTCCTATAATTCACCCCTCCACTTT; CDR3aa: CASSPQGAVSSYNSPLHF
j_gene: TRBJ2-3; d_gene: .; v_gene: TRBV4-2; abundance: few; CDR3nt: TGTGCCAGCAGCCAAGTTTCGGGTCCCACAGATACGCAGTATTTT; CDR3aa: CASSQVSGPTDTQYF